The 2 T cell receptor beta chains presented below share a single source sample, sequenced in a study of response to subunit inactivated influenza vaccine. TCRdb recomputed calls from the RT-PCR reads with MiXCR, one row per CDR3 protein. Of a few hundred thousand distinct CDR3 sequences listed, about 20% are singletons. The starting material was PBMCs from blood, obtained 21 months after vaccination. The receptors stem from a man between 50 and 69 years old who received an inactivated influenza vaccine.

The chain joins TRBV20-1 to TRBJ2-3; 11 bases match TRBD2. The CDR3 consists of 14 residues. Germline V lookup: CDR1 DFQATT, CDR2 SNEGSKA (reference sequence). The J segment lost 7 bases and the V segment lost 7 bases, leaving 10 bases of the junction unmatched. The DNA of the CDR3 is TGCAGTGTGACCCGGGGACTAGCGGTTTATACGCAGTATTTT. It translates to CSVTRGLAVYTQYF.

The chain employs TRBV7-2 and TRBJ1-3, with D unclear. This CDR3 comprises 14 residues. Germline lookup yields CDR1 SGHTA and CDR2 FQGNSA. V was clipped by 2 bases and J by 4 bases, with 9 bases between them. The CDR3 reads CASSLRGNGNTIYF. CDR3 bases: TGTGCCAGCAGCTTACGAGGGAACGGAAACACCATATATTTT.